The present entry profiles one T cell receptor (beta chain) with its context. Its matching antigen is unknown. Clones were read by immunoSEQ multiplex PCR, and TCRdb kept only the in-frame ones, dropping some. The sample has 25,000 to 35,000 clones, 90% seen once. Trimming cost V 2 bases and J 1 base, with 6 bases left between them. The CDR3 is made up of 14 amino acids. Germline V lookup: CDR1 MDHEN, CDR2 SYDVKM. The data stem from a study of lymphopenia after photon versus proton radiotherapy. Points from the study as a whole: Under photons, naive T cells and diversity fell while effector/memory populations rose. After lymphocyte nadir, photon-treated repertoires showed oligoclonal expansion, especially CD8+ Temra. Larger post-nadir TCR diversity loss correlated inversely with survival in deceased patients.

The clonotype comes from a woman between 50 and 59 years old with pancreatic cancer. The chain links TRBV28 to TRBJ1-5; D call uncertain. The material was peripheral blood, obtained from a patient treated with photon-based radiotherapy. CDR3 loop: CASSLAGSNQPQHF. The CDR3 DNA reads as TGTGCCAGCAGTTTAGCAGGAAGCAATCAGCCCCAGCATTTT.